The 27 T cell receptor beta chains in this list originate from one sample, sequenced in a study of vaccination effects on CD4 cells after COVID-19. The assay was immunoSEQ multiplex PCR, and TCRdb's table has in-frame clones only and misses some. The sample lists 20,000 to 25,000 clones; around 70% were seen once. In the ViraFEST assay, antigen-specific CD4+ clonotypes were identified by expansion after peptide-pool stimulation. When less than 12 days of culture had elapsed, CD4+ T cells were isolated. The vaccine recipients had no prior SARS-CoV-2 infection, with negative nucleocapsid antibodies. Their specific antigens are unknown. The sequencing used CD4+ T cells from PBMCs cultured with HCoV-NL63 spike peptides, collected before COVID-19 vaccination. The receptors originated from a human donor who received a COVID-19 vaccine.

This clone was picked up a small number of times. V usage is TRBV29-1 and J usage is TRBJ1-1; D unresolved. This CDR3 spans 14 amino acids. Germline lookup yields CDR1 SQVTM and CDR2 ANQGSEA. The V gene lost 7 bases and the J gene lost 4 bases, with 19 bases spanning the gap. For the CDR3, the DNA is TGCAGCGCCGTAGTCAATCAGGTGGGCACTGAAGCTTTCTTT. It yields the protein CSAVVNQVGTEAFF.

This rearrangement joins TRBV7-2 to TRBJ1-1; possible D gene TRBD1, 6 bases. This CDR3 comprises 15 residues. Trimming took off 3 bases at V and 3 bases at J, with 14 bases between the two ends. From germline, CDR1 is SGHTA and CDR2 FQGNSA. The CDR3 reads CASSLYRGADTEAFF. The CDR3, as DNA: TGTGCCAGCAGCTTGTATCGGGGGGCCGACACTGAAGCTTTCTTT.

The chain combines TRBV28 with TRBJ2-7; TRBD2 aligns across 8 bases. This CDR3 region has 14 residues. V lost 7 bases, J lost 4 bases, and 9 bases stayed unmatched. Germline assignment: CDR1 MDHEN and CDR2 SYDVKM. The CDR3 region has the DNA TGTGCCAGCAAGGACGGGAGGGCCTTATACGAGCAGTACTTC. Its translation: CASKDGRALYEQYF.

V and J are TRBV18 and TRBJ1-2, with D possibly matching TRBD1 (5 bases). There are 14 residues in the CDR3. Germline V gene data show CDR1 as KGHSH and CDR2 as LQKENI. The V end lost 3 bases, the J end lost 4 bases, and 12 bases lay between the germline ends. The CDR3 bases are TGTGCCAGCTCACCCCCGGGGCCGCGCTATGGCTACACCTTC. Translation gives CASSPPGPRYGYTF.

The CDR3 region is CASSVGASGGAYTGELFF. The CDR3 DNA reads as TGTGCCAGCAGCGTAGGGGCTAGCGGGGGGGCGTACACCGGGGAGCTGTTTTTT. The chain joins TRBV9 to TRBJ2-2; 12 positions match TRBD2. Germline assignment: CDR1 SGDLS and CDR2 YYNGEE. V lost 0 bases to trimming and J lost 3 bases; unmatched junction nucleotides: 6. This CDR3 has 18 residues.

This chain uses TRBV28 with TRBJ2-7; D may be TRBD2 (6 bases). V shed 8 bases and J shed 3 bases, with 17 bases lying between them. This CDR3 contains 14 residues. The germline V gene encodes CDR1 MDHEN and CDR2 SYDVKM. The CDR3 loop reads CASGGIAANYEQYF. Written as DNA, the CDR3 is TGTGCCAGCGGAGGGATAGCGGCGAACTACGAGCAGTACTTC.

For the CDR3, the DNA is TGCAGCGTTGGGGACAGGCCTAGCACAGATACGCAGTATTTT. This translates into CSVGDRPSTDTQYF. The chain carries TRBV29-1 and TRBJ2-3; 8 bases are shared with TRBD1. In germline, CDR1 is SQVTM, CDR2 ANQGSEA. CDR3 size: 14 residues. V shed 4 bases and J 0 bases; nucleotides not matched to a gene: 3.

This clone was seen a handful of times. V is TRBV30 and J is TRBJ1-1; 9 positions agree with TRBD1. The germline V gene encodes CDR1 GTSNPN and CDR2 SVGIG (reference sequence). This CDR3 is 12 amino acids long. Trimming cost V 8 bases and J 1 base; bases outside gene matches: 2. The CDR3 here is CARDRENTEAFF. CDR3 DNA sequence: TGTGCCAGGGACAGGGAGAACACTGAAGCTTTCTTT.

The chain links TRBV7-2 to TRBJ2-5; D is unresolved. Per germline, CDR1 SGHTA and CDR2 FQGNSA. This CDR3 has 17 residues. V was pared by 1 base and J by 1 base, with 16 bases between. The CDR3 DNA follows: TGTGCCAGCAGCTTAGAAATCCCCCAGAGTATCCAAGAGACCCAGTACTTC. This translates into CASSLEIPQSIQETQYF.

This clone was found a few times. DNA for the CDR3: TGTGCCATCAGTGAGACAGGGATCCGAAGAGACACCATATATTTT. As protein: CAISETGIRRDTIYF. V is TRBV10-3 and J is TRBJ1-3, with a weak D call TRBD1 (6 bases). Trimming pared 2 bases from V and 8 bases from J, leaving 16 bases between. Germline loops: CDR1 ENHRY, CDR2 SYGVKD. The CDR3 contains 15 residues.

This chain uses TRBV29-1 with TRBJ2-3; 9 bases are shared with TRBD1. CDR3 length equals 12 residues. Per germline, CDR1 SQVTM and CDR2 ANQGSEA. Trimming removed 7 bases from V and 5 bases from J; junction bases left unmatched: 4. In nucleotides, the CDR3 is TGCAGCGCCCACAGGGGGCGAGATACGCAGTATTTT. Amino acids: CSAHRGRDTQYF.

The genes are TRBV4-1 and TRBJ1-2, with D hard to call. The CDR3 covers 16 residues. CDR1 and CDR2 (germline): MGHRA, YSYEKL. V lost 1 base and J 1 base, leaving 13 bases between the germline ends. Written as DNA, the CDR3 is TGCGCCAGCAGCCAAGCATTGGTGGCCAATAACTATGGCTACACCTTC. Translated, it gives CASSQALVANNYGYTF.

This clone was seen a handful of times. V and J are TRBV7-9 and TRBJ2-7; 14 bases are a match to TRBD2. V trimming: 5 bases; J trimming: 7 bases; junction bases outside the gene matches: 7. The V gene's germline CDR1 is SEHNR and CDR2 FQNEAQ (reference sequence). This CDR3 region has 15 residues. The CDR3 sequence is CASSVGTSGGLEQYF. CDR3 DNA: TGTGCCAGCAGCGTCGGGACTAGCGGGGGCCTGGAGCAGTACTTC.

This sequence joins TRBV28 and TRBJ2-5, with TRBD1 matching 10 bases. CDR3 length equals 14 residues. V lost 6 bases to trimming and J lost 4 bases; unmatched junction nucleotides: 5. The germline gives CDR1 MDHEN, CDR2 SYDVKM. The CDR3 loop is CASRTGTGVETQYF. The CDR3 nucleotides are TGTGCCAGCAGAACCGGGACAGGGGTAGAGACCCAGTACTTC.

The V and J genes are TRBV30 and TRBJ2-1; no definite D call. V shed 4 bases and J shed 7 bases, with 11 bases lying between them. The CDR3 runs to 12 residues. The germline CDR1 and CDR2 sequences are GTSNPN and SVGIG (reference sequence). The CDR3 nucleotides are TGTGCCTGGATGCCGGGTTTGAATGAGCAGTTCTTC. Its protein is CAWMPGLNEQFF.

This chain uses TRBV18 with TRBJ2-5; perhaps TRBD1 as D (6 bases). Trimming cost V 2 bases and J 4 bases, with 14 bases left between them. The CDR3 has 15 amino acids. Germline V gene sequence: CDR1 KGHSH, CDR2 LQKENI. CDR3 DNA: TGTGCCAGCTCACCAAGGGCCCTGGGGGCAGAGACCCAGTACTTC. This translates into CASSPRALGAETQYF. The full variable domain, in which reference TRBV18 and TRBJ2-5 provide the parts outside the CDR3, is NAGVMQNPRHLVRRRGQEARLRCSPMKGHSHVYWYRQLPEEGLKFMVYLQKENIIDESGMPKERFSAEFPKEGPSILRIQQVVRGDSAAYFCASSPRALGAETQYFGPGTRLLVL.

V is TRBV2 and J is TRBJ2-7; a possible D gene is TRBD2 (6 bases). The germline V gene has CDR1 SNHLY and CDR2 FYNNEI. V was shortened by 2 bases and J by 9 bases, with 8 bases between the two germline ends. The CDR3 runs 11 residues. The CDR3 nucleotides are TGTGCCAGCAGTGAATGGGGAGGGCAGTACTTC. Protein sequence: CASSEWGGQYF.

The V and J genes are TRBV30 and TRBJ1-4; D is possibly TRBD1 (6 bases). V lost 5 bases and J 2 bases, leaving 9 bases between the germline ends. The CDR3 has 13 residues. Germline V gene data show CDR1 as GTSNPN and CDR2 as SVGIG (reference sequence). CDR3 in amino acids: CAWRQDTNEKLFF. CDR3 DNA: TGTGCCTGGCGACAGGACACTAATGAAAAACTGTTTTTT. Complete variable domain (other parts from reference TRBV30 and TRBJ1-4): SQTIHQWPATLVQPVGSPLSLECTVEGTSNPNLYWYRQAAGRGLQLLFYSVGIGQISSEVPQNLSASRPQDRQFILSSKKLLLSDSGFYLCAWRQDTNEKLFFGSGTQLSVL.

The gene calls are TRBV30 and TRBJ1-2; TRBD1 might be the D (6 bases). V gave up 0 bases and J gave up 7 bases, with 15 bases separating them. The CDR3 is 14 amino acids. Germline lookup yields CDR1 GTSNPN and CDR2 SVGIG (reference sequence). CDR3 sequence: CAWSVSRGRSGYTF. The CDR3 nucleotides read TGTGCCTGGAGTGTAAGCAGGGGTCGGAGTGGCTACACCTTC.

The rearrangement uses TRBV6-2 or TRBV6-3 and TRBJ2-1; 7 nucleotides match TRBD1. V dropped 5 bases and J dropped 7; count of bases not matched to a gene: 14. Germline V gene lookup returns CDR1 MNHEY and CDR2 SVGEGT. The CDR3 covers 16 residues. The CDR3 nucleotides are TGTGCCAGCAGTCCCGCCGGGACAGTGCGTGGGAATGAGCAGTTCTTC. This gives the protein CASSPAGTVRGNEQFF.

This clone was detected only a few times. The genes are TRBV7-2 and TRBJ2-7; TRBD1 agrees at 10 bases. Germline loops: CDR1 SGHTA, CDR2 FQGNSA. CDR3 length: 13 amino acids. With V trimmed by 5 bases and J by 3 bases, 1 base remained unmatched. CDR3 nucleotide sequence: TGTGCCAGCAGCCGGGACAGGGGCTACGAGCAGTACTTC. It codes for CASSRDRGYEQYF.

V is TRBV4-1 and J is TRBJ2-7; D perhaps matches TRBD2 (7 bases). Looked up from germline, CDR1 is MGHRA and CDR2 is YSYEKL. CDR3 size: 14 residues. With 4 bases removed from V and 3 bases from J, the gap between germline ends came to 13 bases. The chain's CDR3 is CASSLGGQDYEQYF. CDR3 DNA: TGCGCCAGCAGCCTGGGGGGGCAGGACTACGAGCAGTACTTC.

V gene TRBV5-6 combines with J gene TRBJ2-2; D is perhaps TRBD2 (6 bases). The CDR3 loop spans 15 amino acids. Trimming took off 4 bases at V and 3 bases at J, with 13 bases between the two ends. Germline V gene data show CDR1 as SGHDT and CDR2 as YYEEEE. The CDR3 nucleotides are TGTGCCAGCAGCGCCCGGGACTTCTACACCGGGGAGCTGTTTTTT. Translation gives CASSARDFYTGELFF.

V and J are TRBV19 and TRBJ2-7; TRBD2 aligns across 8 bases. The CDR3 sequence is 15 residues long. The V and J ends lost 5 bases and 4 bases, in that order; junction bases with no gene match: 10. Germline loops: CDR1 LNHDA, CDR2 SQIVND (reference sequence). The CDR3 here is CASSARGGRRYEQYF. DNA of the CDR3: TGTGCCAGTAGTGCTCGGGGCGGGAGGAGATACGAGCAGTACTTC.

The chain couples TRBV5-4 to TRBJ2-3; D possibly uses TRBD1 or TRBD2 (5 bases each). This CDR3 has 16 residues. V dropped 3 bases and J dropped 0 bases, with 14 bases sitting between them. Germline assignment: CDR1 SGHNT and CDR2 YYREEE (reference sequence). DNA for the CDR3: TGTGCCAGCAGCTCCCGGGACCTCTCTAGCACAGATACGCAGTATTTT. Translation: CASSSRDLSSTDTQYF.

The rearrangement uses TRBV12-3 or TRBV12-4 and TRBJ1-2; D ambiguous. Trimming cost V 3 bases and J 3 bases, with 8 bases left between them. There are 13 residues in the CDR3. CDR3 sequence (DNA): TGTGCCAGCAGTTTGGATGCAGACTATGGCTACACCTTC. It translates to CASSLDADYGYTF.

This clone was observed a few times. The chain uses TRBV3-1 (or the pseudogene TRBV3-2) and TRBJ2-7; 7 bases map to TRBD1. Per germline, CDR1 LGHDT and CDR2 YNNKEL (reference sequence). CDR3 length: 16 residues. Trimming took 1 base from V and 0 from J; bases not matched to a gene: 6. The CDR3 is CASSQGTGPLSYEQYF. In nucleotides, the CDR3 is TGTGCCAGCAGCCAAGGGACAGGTCCGCTCTCCTACGAGCAGTACTTC.